Below, 15 T cell receptor beta chains from the same sample are listed, as sequenced in a study of tumor-infiltrating lymphocytes in primary liver carcinoma. Production of TCR beta cDNA used approximately 0.55 ug total RNA together with a constant-region primer. Library construction for TCR beta comprised three nested multiplex PCR rounds performed with slightly modified ARM-PCR. TRBV1-TRBV30 forward and Cbeta reverse primers drove the first two roughly 10-cycle rounds. TCRdb recomputed calls from the multiplex PCR reads with MiXCR, one row per CDR3 protein. The sample includes about 64,000 distinct CDR3 sequences, over 60% of them seen just once. Bulk tissue was left unsorted, and RNA and DNA were co-extracted from 20-30 mg of it. The sequenced sample was liver tumor tissue from sampling region 4. The sample's subset: tumor region T4, right-lateral pole. All receptors come from a man aged 35 to 55 with primary liver carcinoma and hepatitis B virus infection.

Points on this clonotype: Germline is not matched at one junction end, which may reflect a read error. The genes are TRBV2 and TRBJ1-1; D remains unclear. The CDR3 totals 14 residues. CDR1 SNHLY and CDR2 FYNNEI come from the germline V gene. The CDR3 protein is CANSEGRWNTEAFF. In DNA form, the CDR3 reads TGTGCCAACAGTGAAGGACGGTGGAACACTGAAGCTTTCTTT.

Concerning this clonotype: At one end the junction does not follow the germline gene, possibly because of a read error. The chain employs TRBV14 and TRBJ1-1, with D perhaps matching TRBD1 (6 bases). CDR3 length: 16 amino acids. The germline gives CDR1 SGHDN, CDR2 FVKESK. The CDR3 coding sequence is TGTGCCAGCAGCCAAGTTGGCAGGGGAGGGAAGACTGAAGCTTACTTT. It encodes CASSQVGRGGKTEAYF.

About this clonotype itself: The junction and the germline gene differ at one end; a read error may be behind it. This sequence joins TRBV4-3 and TRBJ2-1; D remains unclear. This CDR3 spans 16 amino acids. CDR1 and CDR2 from the germline V gene are LGHNA and YSLEER. CDR3 in amino acids: CATSQYPYSEYNEQFF. The CDR3 DNA follows: TGCGCCACCAGCCAATATCCCTACTCAGAATACAATGAGCAGTTCTTC.

Notes on this clonotype: Because it lacks the conserved phenylalanine or tryptophan at the end, this CDR3 is likely a read error. The V and J genes are TRBV11-3 and TRBJ2-5; D unclear. The CDR3 runs to 13 residues. The germline V gene has CDR1 SGHNT and CDR2 YENEEA. CDR3 sequence reads: CASSCGSQETQYL. CDR3 nucleotides: TGTGCCAGCAGCTGTGGATCCCAAGAGACACAGTACCTC.

Concerning this clonotype itself: One junction end disagrees with the germline gene, perhaps due to a read error. The V call is TRBV12-3 or TRBV12-4, the J call TRBJ2-3; 7 bases fit TRBD1. The CDR3 has 15 residues. This chain's CDR3 is CASSPQGQFLGTQYF. Written as DNA, the CDR3 is TGTGCCAGCAGTCCGCAGGGACAGTTTCTAGGTACGCAATATTTT.

Only one count was recorded for this clonotype. One end of the junction does not line up with germline, which may come from a read error. This chain uses TRBV11-2 with TRBJ2-7, with a tentative D call TRBD2 (6 bases). CDR3 length: 12 amino acids. Germline-derived CDR1 and CDR2 are SGHAT and FQNNGV. In nucleotides, the CDR3 is TGTGCCAACAGCGCTGGAGGGAGCGAGCAGTACTTC. As protein: CANSAGGSEQYF.

This clonotype was observed many times. The chain is built from TRBV25-1 and TRBJ1-1; tentatively, D is TRBD1 (6 bases). Germline V CDR1 and CDR2: MGHDK, SYGVNS. This CDR3 has 15 amino acids. Between the trimmed V and J ends, which lost 2 bases and 3 bases, there was a span of 13 bases. The CDR3, as DNA: TGTGCCAGCAGTGAAAGACTTAGGGGGGACACTGAAGCTTTCTTT. Translation: CASSERLRGDTEAFF.

The chain links TRBV11-2 to TRBJ1-4; D unclear. V was cut by 8 bases and J by 5 bases, with 21 bases left in between. Germline assignment: CDR1 SGHAT and CDR2 FQNNGV. The CDR3 runs 16 residues. The CDR3 nucleotides read TGTGCCAGCTGCAAGACTAGAGGAGGAACAAATGAAAAACTGTTTTTT. This sequence encodes CASCKTRGGTNEKLFF. Full variable domain (rest looked up from reference TRBV11-2 and TRBJ1-4): EAGVAQSPRYKIIEKRQSVAFWCNPISGHATLYWYQQILGQGPKLLIQFQNNGVVDDSQLPKDRFSAERLKGVDSTLKIQPAKLEDSAVYLCASCKTRGGTNEKLFFGSGTQLSVL.

This clonotype appeared many times. The chain employs TRBV12-3 or TRBV12-4 and TRBJ1-5; D is undetermined. This CDR3 has 13 residues. Trimming removed 2 bases at V and 7 bases at J, with 9 bases between. The CDR3 DNA reads as TGTGCCAGCAGTTTAAGTGGGGTACAGCCCCAGCATTTT. Its translation is CASSLSGVQPQHF.

Turning to this clonotype: The CDR3 ends on some other residue instead of the conserved phenylalanine or tryptophan, so this is likely a read error. V gene TRBV6-5 combines with J gene TRBJ2-2; 9 bases are shared with TRBD2. With V trimmed by 6 bases and J by 8 bases, 10 bases remained unmatched. Per germline, CDR1 MNHEY and CDR2 SVGAGI. The CDR3 covers 15 residues. CDR3 region: CASRGTSWSLGELFI. The DNA for the CDR3 is TGTGCCAGCAGGGGGACTAGCTGGAGTCTTGGGGAGCTGTTTATA.

In this sample, this clonotype turned up many times. V and J are TRBV6-1 and TRBJ2-5; D assignment may be TRBD1 or TRBD2 (5 bases each). Per germline, CDR1 MNHNS and CDR2 SASEGT. V was clipped by 7 bases and J by 2 bases, with 17 bases between them. The CDR3 spans 15 residues. The CDR3 DNA reads as TGTGCCAGCACCCCCTCTTGGGGGAGTCAAGAGACCCAGTACTTC. It is translated as CASTPSWGSQETQYF.

Concerning this clonotype: Being one base from a much bigger clone, this may be a read error. The chain has TRBV13 and TRBJ2-3; 10 bases align to TRBD1. V was clipped by 5 bases and J by 2 bases; unmatched bases: 4. Germline CDR1 is PRHDT and CDR2 is FYEKMQ (reference sequence). The CDR3 runs 15 residues. The chain's CDR3 is CASSLGTGVTDTQYF. Here the CDR3 DNA reads TGTGCCAGCAGCCTTGGGACAGGGGTCACAGATACGCAGTATTTT.

A single count supports this clonotype. This sequence joins TRBV11-2 and TRBJ2-5, with 7 positions matching TRBD1. The CDR3 has 13 amino acids. V gave up 5 bases and J gave up 2 bases; unmatched junction bases: 2. Germline CDR1 reads SGHAT; CDR2 reads FQNNGV. The CDR3 loop reads CASSQTGQETQYF. Here the CDR3 DNA reads TGTGCCAGCAGCCAGACAGGGCAAGAGACCCAGTACTTC.

Worth noting for this clonotype: The junction departs from germline at one end; a sequencing error may be responsible. The chain uses TRBV11-2 and TRBJ2-2; TRBD2 matches at 7 bases. Germline CDR1 SGHAT, CDR2 FQNNGV. The CDR3 contains 15 residues. The CDR3 region is CASSPTREVIGKLFF. CDR3 nucleotide sequence: TGTGCCAGCAGCCCCACTCGGGAGGTTATCGGGAAGCTGTTTTTT.

A note on this clonotype: The junction differs from germline at one of its ends, possibly a read error. V usage is TRBV7-9 and J usage is TRBJ1-2, with D perhaps matching TRBD1 (5 bases). Germline V gene lookup returns CDR1 SEHNR and CDR2 FQNEAQ (reference sequence). The CDR3 is made up of 16 amino acids. CDR3 sequence: CASNFTPGTAGYGYTF. CDR3 in DNA: TGTGCCAGCAACTTCACACCCGGGACTGCTGGCTATGGCTATACCTTC.